The rows below give T cell receptor beta chains drawn from one sample of a study of beta chain features in type 1 diabetes. Method: immunoSEQ multiplex PCR; TCRdb's copy keeps in-frame clones and lacks some. The repertoire consists of hundreds of thousands of clones, with roughly a sixth occurring once and the leading ten covering 0.023%. Sequences were obtained from naive CD4+ T cells from blood. The receptors derive from a woman under 30 in good health. The CDR3 runs from the conserved cysteine through the conserved F or W. D genes are given only for firm matches. Clone size is given for some rows only: seen once, a few or many times, or a class if the clone is expanded.

V: TRBV28; D: TRBD1; size: -; J: TRBJ2-7; DNA: TGTGCCAGCAGTGCGGCCCGGGACAGTTTGAGCGAGCAGTACTTC; CDR3: CASSAARDSLSEQYF
V: TRBV7-2; D: -; size: few; J: TRBJ2-1; DNA: TGTGCCAGCAGCTTCGTGGGAGCGGGCTACAATGAGCAGTTCTTC; CDR3: CASSFVGAGYNEQFF
V: TRBV7-8; D: -; size: few; J: TRBJ2-7; DNA: TGTGCCAGCAGCGCACGCCGAACCGGAACCTACGAGCAGTACTTC; CDR3: CASSARRTGTYEQYF
V: TRBV15; D: TRBD1; size: -; J: TRBJ1-1; DNA: TGTGCCACCAGCGCCCGAAGACAGGGGGCTGAAGCTTTCTTT; CDR3: CATSARRQGAEAFF
V: TRBV18; D: TRBD1; size: -; J: TRBJ2-7; DNA: TGTGCCAGCTCACCCCCTGGACTGTTGGCGTCTAGGACAGGGGTCGGGTACGAGCAGTACTTC; CDR3: CASSPPGLLASRTGVGYEQYF
V: TRBV28; D: -; size: few; J: TRBJ2-3; DNA: TGTGCCAGCAGGACTCCTTCTACGGATACGCAGTATTTT; CDR3: CASRTPSTDTQYF
V: TRBV7-8; D: TRBD1; size: few; J: TRBJ2-1; DNA: TGTGCCAGCAGCTTCGACATGCGACAGGGCTATGAGCAGTTCTTC; CDR3: CASSFDMRQGYEQFF
V: TRBV29-1; D: -; size: -; J: TRBJ2-5; DNA: TGCAGCGTTGCCCAGAGGGTATCAGAGACCCAGTACTTC; CDR3: CSVAQRVSETQYF
V: TRBV18; D: -; size: -; J: TRBJ2-3; DNA: TGTGCCAGCTCACCACGCGTTAGCGGAATCACAGATACGCAGTATTTT; CDR3: CASSPRVSGITDTQYF
V: TRBV9; D: TRBD1; size: -; J: TRBJ2-7; DNA: TGTGCCAGCAGCGGAGGACAGGCCTCAACCTACGAGCAGTACTTC; CDR3: CASSGGQASTYEQYF
V: TRBV7-2; D: TRBD2; size: -; J: TRBJ2-5; DNA: TGTGCCAGCAGCTTAGCGCGGGGGGAGACCCAGTACTTC; CDR3: CASSLARGETQYF
V: TRBV4-1; D: TRBD1; size: -; J: TRBJ1-4; DNA: TGCGCCAGCAGCCAAGCCGGGACAGTCTATGAAAAACTGTTTTTT; CDR3: CASSQAGTVYEKLFF
V: TRBV2; D: -; size: -; J: TRBJ1-2; DNA: TGTGCCAGCAGTGAAGGGGTTGGAGGCTCTAACTATGGCTACACCTTC; CDR3: CASSEGVGGSNYGYTF
V: TRBV29-1; D: -; size: few; J: TRBJ2-1; DNA: TGCAGCGTTGCACCACAGGGCCTCTACAATGAGCAGTTCTTC; CDR3: CSVAPQGLYNEQFF
V: TRBV21-1; D: -; size: few; J: TRBJ1-2; DNA: TGTGCCAGCAGCAAAACCCGACGGACAGGGCTTAACTATGGCTACACCTTC; CDR3: CASSKTRRTGLNYGYTF